Listed here are 30 T cell receptor beta chains from one sample, sequenced in a study of tumor and adjacent non-tumor tissue in lung cancer. The template was RNA from unsorted bulk tissue. TCRbeta libraries were built with three rounds of nested PCR, modified from ARM-PCR. MiXCR, applied by TCRdb to the multiplex PCR reads, yields one record per CDR3 protein. Found here are around 120,000 distinct CDR3 sequences, 66% of them singletons; the top ten hold around 13%. Sequenced: lung tumor tissue. The source of these receptors is a man aged 25-45 years with non-small cell lung cancer.

To note about this clonotype: At one boundary the junction diverges from the germline segment, which might be a read error. The chain combines TRBV11-3 with TRBJ2-3; D is ambiguous. This CDR3 has 13 amino acids. The V gene's germline CDR1 is SGHNT and CDR2 YENEEA. The CDR3 DNA reads as TGTGCCAGCAGCCATGAACACACAGATACACAGTATTTT. Translated, it gives CASSHEHTDTQYF. Full variable domain (rest looked up from reference TRBV11-3 and TRBJ2-3): EAGVVQSPRYKIIEKKQPVAFWCNPISGHNTLYWYLQNLGQGPELLIRYENEEAVDDSQLPKDRFSAERLKGVDSTLKIQPAELGDSAVYLCASSHEHTDTQYFGPGTRLTVL.

Concerning this clonotype: This may arise from a read error, as a much more abundant clone is one base away. This rearrangement joins TRBV12-3 or TRBV12-4 to TRBJ1-1, with TRBD1 as a possible D gene (5 bases). This CDR3 has 15 amino acids. DNA for the CDR3: TGTGTCAGCAGTCCCGCAGGAGGGGTAAACACTGAAGCTTTCTTT. The encoded protein is CVSSPAGGVNTEAFF.

This clonotype turned up a few times. This chain connects TRBV24-1 to TRBJ2-5; 10 positions agree with TRBD1. The CDR3 loop spans 16 amino acids. Trimming removed 5 bases from V and 3 bases from J; junction bases left unmatched: 8. The germline CDR1 and CDR2 sequences are KGHDR and SFDVKD. The CDR3 is CATSASTGTGEETQYF. The CDR3 nucleotides are TGTGCCACCAGTGCCTCCACCGGGACAGGGGAAGAGACCCAGTACTTC.

This clonotype was recorded many times. The chain links TRBV5-6 to TRBJ1-5; 8 nucleotides line up with TRBD1. CDR1 is SGHDT, CDR2 YYEEEE, per germline. The CDR3 is made up of 16 amino acids. V lost 2 bases and J lost 2; bases outside the gene matches: 6. For the CDR3, the DNA is TGTGCCAGCAGCTTCGGGACAGGAGGGGGCAATCAGCCCCAGCATTTT. It codes for CASSFGTGGGNQPQHF. Based on the CDR3 plus reference TRBV5-6 and TRBJ1-5, the full variable domain is DAGVTQSPTHLIKTRGQQVTLRCSPKSGHDTVSWYQQALGQGPQFIFQYYEEEERQRGNFPDRFSGHQFPNYSSELNVNALLLGDSALYLCASSFGTGGGNQPQHFGDGTRLSIL.

Note on this clonotype: One end of the junction does not line up with germline, which may come from a read error. The chain has TRBV7-8 and TRBJ2-3; D might be TRBD2 (5 bases). The germline V gene has CDR1 SGHVS and CDR2 FQNEAQ. The CDR3 extends over 13 amino acids. Here the CDR3 reads CARSTGWVDTQYF. The CDR3 bases are TGTGCCCGCAGCACGGGGTGGGTGGATACGCAGTATTTT.

This clonotype was seen many times. The CDR3 loop is CASSKSGAEAFF. The DNA of the CDR3 is TGCGCCAGCAGCAAGTCCGGGGCTGAAGCTTTCTTT. The chain carries TRBV4-1 and TRBJ1-1; D unclear. This CDR3 has 12 residues. V lost 5 bases and J 6 bases, leaving 10 bases between the germline ends. The germline gives CDR1 MGHRA, CDR2 YSYEKL.

Notes on this clonotype: It may be a read error: a sequence one base away is much more abundant. The J gene is TRBJ2-7, the V gene TRBV6-1, with 8 bases identical to TRBD1. The germline gives CDR1 MNHNS, CDR2 SASEGT. V dropped 3 bases and J dropped 3; count of bases not matched to a gene: 4. This CDR3 is 14 amino acids long. The CDR3 sequence: CASSDWDRNYEQYF. CDR3 DNA: TGTGCCAGCAGTGATTGGGACAGGAACTACGAGCAGTACTTC.

Ten or more counts support this clonotype. The V and J genes are TRBV20-1 and TRBJ2-7; 11 bases are shared with TRBD1. The ends lost 5 bases at V and 4 bases at J; junction bases unmatched: 10. CDR1 is DFQATT, CDR2 SNEGSKA, per germline (reference sequence). The length of the CDR3 is 15 residues. CDR3 in amino acids: CSARGTGGFLYEQYF. The CDR3 DNA reads TGCAGTGCTCGGGGGACAGGGGGTTTCTTATACGAGCAGTACTTC.

The V and J genes are TRBV5-6 and TRBJ2-3, with 7 bases aligning to TRBD1. The germline V gene has CDR1 SGHDT and CDR2 YYEEEE. The CDR3 extends over 15 amino acids. Trimming cost V 0 bases and J 3 bases; bases outside gene matches: 4. The CDR3 here is CASSLASRGTDTQYF. For the CDR3, the DNA is TGTGCCAGCAGCTTGGCCAGCAGGGGGACAGATACGCAGTATTTT.

V is TRBV4-1 and J is TRBJ2-2, with D perhaps TRBD2 (6 bases). With 0 bases removed from V and 6 bases from J, the gap between germline ends came to 17 bases. Germline assignment: CDR1 MGHRA and CDR2 YSYEKL. The CDR3 sequence is 17 residues long. Here the CDR3 reads CASSQDPRLVNAGELFF. As DNA, the CDR3 is TGCGCCAGCAGCCAAGATCCCAGACTAGTTAACGCCGGGGAGCTGTTTTTT.

In this sample, this clonotype turned up many times. A much larger clone differs from this one at a single base, so this may be a read error. The V gene is TRBV11-2, the J gene TRBJ1-2; 11 nucleotides align to TRBD1. The CDR3 length is 15 residues. CDR1 SGHAT and CDR2 FQNNGV come from the germline V gene. CDR3 sequence: CAGSSRTGGLYGYTF. DNA of the CDR3: TGTGCCGGCAGCTCCCGGACAGGGGGCCTCTATGGCTACACCTTC. The full variable domain, in which reference TRBV11-2 and TRBJ1-2 provide the parts outside the CDR3, is EAGVAQSPRYKIIEKRQSVAFWCNPISGHATLYWYQQILGQGPKLLIQFQNNGVVDDSQLPKDRFSAERLKGVDSTLKIQPAKLEDSAVYLCAGSSRTGGLYGYTFGSGTRLTVV.

The CDR3 DNA follows: TGTGCCAGCAGCTTGCCATCTCGGGAGACCCAGTACTTC. It specifies CASSLPSRETQYF. The gene calls are TRBV5-6 and TRBJ2-5, with D hard to call. Germline V lookup: CDR1 SGHDT, CDR2 YYEEEE. This CDR3 is 13 amino acids long. V gave up 1 base and J gave up 5 bases, with 9 bases separating them.

This clonotype occurred once. Its ends do not fully match the called genes, so a read error is possible. The chain combines TRBV6-1 with TRBJ1-4; the D is unclear. CDR3 length: 14 residues. The V gene's germline CDR1 is MNHNS and CDR2 SASEGT. The CDR3 sequence is CASRILATNEKLFF. As DNA, the CDR3 is TGTGCCAGCCGGATCCTTGCAACTAATGAAAAACTGTTCTTT.

Worth noting for this clonotype: This may be a read error: a much more frequent sequence differs by one nucleotide. The chain combines TRBV20-1 with TRBJ2-3, with D uncertain. CDR1 DFQATT and CDR2 SNEGSKA come from the germline V gene (reference sequence). V gave up 7 bases and J gave up 1 base, with 9 bases separating them. The CDR3 consists of 12 residues. The CDR3 sequence is CSVLQGTDTQYF. The DNA of the CDR3 is TGCAGTGTTCTCCAAGGCACAGATACGCAGTATTTT.

As to this clonotype: An end of the junction differs from the germline gene, which may be a read error. The chain is built from TRBV20-1 and TRBJ2-2, with 11 positions matching TRBD2. The CDR3 is made up of 16 amino acids. CDR1 DFQATT and CDR2 SNEGSKA come from the germline V gene (reference sequence). CDR3 DNA: TGCAGTGCTAGAGAAAGTAGCGGGAGGGACACCGGGGAGCTGTTGTTT. Translation: CSARESSGRDTGELLF.

Judged by abundance, this clonotype is large. The chain has TRBV20-1 and TRBJ2-1, with 7 bases aligning to TRBD2. CDR1 and CDR2 (germline): DFQATT, SNEGSKA (reference sequence). This CDR3 is built from 14 residues. J was trimmed by 3 bases and V by 2 bases; bases with no gene match: 4. As DNA, the CDR3 is TGCAGTGCTAGACAACCGGGGGGCTACAATGAGCAGTTCTTC. Translated: CSARQPGGYNEQFF.

This chain joins TRBV4-1 and TRBJ2-7, with 8 bases aligning to TRBD1. From germline, CDR1 is MGHRA and CDR2 YSYEKL. The V gene end was trimmed by 3 bases and the J gene end by 2 bases; junction bases not matched to a gene: 12. The CDR3 spans 17 residues. CDR3 bases: TGCGCCAGCAGCCAGGAACGCTCCGGGACAGGAGCCTACGAGCAGTACTTC. Translated: CASSQERSGTGAYEQYF.

This clonotype has ten or more counts. The gene calls are TRBV4-2 and TRBJ2-7, with D perhaps matching TRBD2 (5 bases). Germline CDR1 and CDR2: LGHNA and YNFKEQ. The CDR3 has 15 amino acids. V was shortened by 1 base and J by 0 bases, with 10 bases between the two germline ends. The CDR3 coding sequence is TGTGCCAGCAGCCAAGCCGAGGGAAGCTCCTACGAGCAGTACTTC. Residues: CASSQAEGSSYEQYF.

In its sample, this clonotype was seen many times. The J gene is TRBJ2-1, the V gene TRBV20-1, with 7 positions matching TRBD2. The V and J ends lost 3 bases and 9 bases, in that order; junction bases with no gene match: 11. The CDR3 runs 14 residues. Germline assignment: CDR1 DFQATT and CDR2 SNEGSKA (reference sequence). The CDR3 loop is CSASSVGGIGEQFF. DNA of the CDR3: TGCAGTGCTAGTTCGGTCGGGGGGATTGGTGAGCAGTTCTTC.

For this clonotype: This may be a read error: a much more frequent sequence differs by one nucleotide. The chain carries TRBV6-2 or TRBV6-3 and TRBJ2-1; no clear D. This CDR3 comprises 12 residues. Germline V gives CDR1 MNHEY, CDR2 SVGEGT. CDR3 in amino acids: CARSYSAWEQFF. In DNA form, the CDR3 reads TGTGCCAGAAGTTACTCGGCTTGGGAGCAGTTCTTC.

The chain has TRBV6-6 and TRBJ2-5; 8 nucleotides line up with TRBD1. Looked up from germline, CDR1 is MNHNY and CDR2 is SVGAGI (reference sequence). CDR3 length: 15 residues. The CDR3: CVTNPGTGAQETQYF. Written as DNA, the CDR3 is TGTGTCACCAATCCCGGGACAGGAGCCCAGGAGACCCAGTACTTC.

This clonotype appeared a single time. Given a much more abundant clone one base away, this may be a read error. V gene TRBV13 combines with J gene TRBJ1-1; D uncertain. CDR3 length: 14 residues. Germline CDR1 reads PRHDT; CDR2 reads FYEKMQ (reference sequence). CDR3 nucleotides: TGTGCCAGCAACTTATGGCGGGAGAACACTGAAGCTTTCTTT. Protein product: CASNLWRENTEAFF.

This clonotype has more than one count but fewer than ten. The chain is built from TRBV24-1 and TRBJ2-3; TRBD1 aligns across 9 bases. The CDR3 runs to 17 residues. The V gene's germline CDR1 is KGHDR and CDR2 SFDVKD. V dropped 4 bases and J dropped 0; count of bases not matched to a gene: 7. In DNA, the CDR3 is TGTGCCACCAGTGAGCCGGGACAGGGCTTAAGCACAGATACGCAGTATTTT. As protein: CATSEPGQGLSTDTQYF.

This clonotype came up many times. The chain couples TRBV4-2 to TRBJ2-1; no clear D gene. This CDR3 contains 14 residues. The ends were cut back, 6 bases at V and 6 bases at J, with 15 bases in the middle. Germline V gene lookup returns CDR1 LGHNA and CDR2 YNFKEQ. Here the CDR3 reads CASSSGEASNEQFF. CDR3 coding DNA: TGTGCCAGCAGTAGTGGGGAAGCGAGCAATGAGCAGTTCTTC.

CDR3 protein: CATLPGQEYIETQYF. The CDR3 DNA follows: TGTGCCACCCTGCCGGGACAGGAGTATATTGAGACCCAGTACTTC. The chain recombines TRBV6-5 with TRBJ2-5; 8 nucleotides match TRBD1. The junction had 15 bases not matched to a gene; V was cut back by 10 bases and J by 5 bases. The CDR3 is 15 residues long. From germline, CDR1 is MNHEY and CDR2 SVGAGI.

For this clonotype: One base away lies a much larger clone, so this may be a sequencing read error. The chain couples TRBV5-1 to TRBJ2-3; 14 bases align to TRBD2. The CDR3 is 15 amino acids. Per germline, CDR1 SGHRS and CDR2 YFSETQ. J was trimmed by 4 bases and V by 7 bases; bases with no gene match: 5. The CDR3 nucleotides are TGCGCCAGCGGGACTAGCGGGAGAGGTGCAGATACGCAGTATTTT. Its translation: CASGTSGRGADTQYF.

Comment on this clonotype: Since a much larger clone is just one base distant, this may be a read error. The CDR3 DNA is TGTGCCAGCAATGCAGGGACAGGGGGCGCGGGATCCTACGAGCAGTACTTC. It translates to CASNAGTGGAGSYEQYF. The chain couples TRBV6-1 to TRBJ2-7, with 12 bases matching TRBD1. The length of the CDR3 is 17 residues. V shed 7 bases and J 1 base; nucleotides not matched to a gene: 11. In germline, CDR1 is MNHNS, CDR2 SASEGT.

The sample holds a few counts of this clonotype. A much more abundant neighbour one base away suggests this may be a read error. The rearrangement uses TRBV6-5 and TRBJ2-2; weak D call: TRBD2 (5 bases). This CDR3 comprises 15 residues. Germline V CDR1 and CDR2: MNHEY, SVGAGI. CDR3 sequence: CASTLGPLNTGKLFF. In nucleotides, the CDR3 is TGTGCCAGCACACTCGGACCGCTGAACACCGGGAAGCTGTTTTTT.

The CDR3 protein is CASNFNPFYEQYF. CDR3 DNA sequence: TGTGCCAGCAACTTTAATCCGTTCTACGAGCAGTACTTC. This chain joins TRBV11-2 and TRBJ2-7; D is unclear. This CDR3 contains 13 residues. V was clipped by 7 bases and J by 3 bases, with 13 bases between them. Germline values: CDR1 SGHAT, CDR2 FQNNGV.

In regard to this clonotype: The CDR3 end shows no conserved phenylalanine or tryptophan, and so a read error is likely. The V call is TRBV5-6, the J call TRBJ2-7; the D is unclear. Per the germline V gene, CDR1 is SGHDT and CDR2 is YYEEEE. The V and J ends lost 4 bases and 8 bases respectively, with 19 bases between them. This CDR3 region has 14 residues. For the CDR3, the DNA is TGTGCCAGCAGCCTATTGGAGCGAGTAGGCAAGCAGTACTTG. Translation gives CASSLLERVGKQYL.